These 11 T cell receptor beta chains originate from one sample sequenced in a study of T cells in Graves' hyperthyroidism and ophthalmopathy. Amplified regions were TCR beta CDR3 sequences from RNA transcripts. A set of HTBI primers served as the primers for a first-round RT-PCR of the TCR CDR3. TCRdb fed the multiplex PCR reads into MiXCR, producing one record per CDR3 protein. Of around 370,000 distinct CDR3 sequences listed, roughly 18% were seen once; the top ten hold 35% to 45%. Sequenced: blood. The receptors here all came from a man aged 18 to 35 with Graves' ophthalmopathy.

This clonotype was observed a few times. The chain links TRBV2 to TRBJ2-5, with D tentatively TRBD2 (6 bases). Germline CDR1 reads SNHLY; CDR2 reads FYNNEI. This CDR3 has 14 amino acids. V lost 8 bases, J lost 5 bases, and 18 bases lay in between. CDR3 sequence: CASGGRGWEETQYF. Here the CDR3 DNA reads TGTGCCAGCGGAGGACGGGGGTGGGAGGAGACCCAGTACTTC.

This clonotype was observed at least ten times. DNA of the CDR3: TGTGCCAGCAGCCCATATCTTGCGGTAGCGGGGGGGCCCACAGATACGCAGTATTTT. As protein: CASSPYLAVAGGPTDTQYF. J is TRBJ2-3 and V is TRBV27; 11 nucleotides agree with TRBD2. The CDR3 runs to 19 residues. Germline CDR1 is MNHEY and CDR2 is SMNVEV (reference sequence). V gave up 6 bases and J gave up 2 bases; unmatched junction bases: 16.

This clonotype has just a few counts. A much larger clone lies a single base off, so this may be a read error. CDR3 DNA: TGTGCCAGCAATAGCAATCAGCCCCAGCATTTT. Protein sequence: CASNSNQPQHF. V and J are TRBV28 and TRBJ1-5, with no clear D. The germline CDR1 and CDR2 sequences are MDHEN and SYDVKM. This CDR3 is 11 amino acids long. Between the trimmed V and J ends, which lost 7 bases and 0 bases, there was a span of 1 base.

The sample holds a few counts of this clonotype. The chain couples TRBV18 to TRBJ2-2; D unresolved. CDR1 KGHSH and CDR2 LQKENI come from the germline V gene. This CDR3 spans 13 amino acids. V was cut by 3 bases and J by 6 bases, with 8 bases left in between. The CDR3 spells CASSPEPAGELFF. The CDR3, as DNA: TGTGCCAGCTCACCTGAGCCCGCCGGGGAGCTGTTTTTT.

This sequence joins TRBV19 and TRBJ1-1; D might be TRBD1 (6 bases). V was trimmed by 3 bases and J by 9 bases, leaving 14 bases between them. Germline V CDR1 and CDR2: LNHDA, SQIVND (reference sequence). The CDR3 consists of 13 residues. The CDR3 sequence: CASSIGGEGKAFF. CDR3 nucleotide sequence: TGTGCCAGTAGTATTGGGGGCGAAGGGAAAGCTTTCTTT.

This clonotype came up a few times. The CDR3 bases are TGTGCCAGCAGCAGTCCGGGACAGGGGAACGAGCAGTACTTC. Protein sequence: CASSSPGQGNEQYF. V is TRBV7-6 and J is TRBJ2-7, with TRBD1 matching 10 bases. Germline loops: CDR1 SGHVS, CDR2 FNYEAQ. CDR3 size: 14 residues. V gave up 5 bases and J gave up 5 bases; unmatched junction bases: 6.

This clonotype was seen only a few times. The chain combines TRBV7-9 with TRBJ2-5; D uncertain. V lost 5 bases and J 5 bases, leaving 15 bases between the germline ends. Germline-derived CDR1 and CDR2 are SEHNR and FQNEAQ (reference sequence). This CDR3 spans 14 amino acids. DNA of the CDR3: TGTGCCAGCAGCCCCAAGGGCCCAACTGAGACCCAGTACTTC. It is translated as CASSPKGPTETQYF.

This clonotype was counted between two and nine times. The CDR3 sequence: CSAKKGGGGQDEQYF. The CDR3 DNA is TGCAGTGCAAAGAAGGGGGGAGGGGGCCAGGACGAGCAGTACTTC. The genes are TRBV20-1 and TRBJ2-7; D possibly uses TRBD1 or TRBD2 (7 bases each). Germline CDR1 DFQATT, CDR2 SNEGSKA (reference sequence). CDR3 length: 15 amino acids. V gave up 6 bases and J gave up 5 bases, with 23 bases separating them.

This clonotype was seen many times. This chain joins TRBV13 and TRBJ2-7, with TRBD1 as a possible D gene (6 bases). The CDR3 sequence is 16 residues long. From germline, CDR1 is PRHDT and CDR2 FYEKMQ (reference sequence). Trimming pared 5 bases from V and 3 bases from J, leaving 20 bases between. CDR3 loop: CASSLLTGRGVYEQYF. The DNA of the CDR3 is TGTGCCAGCAGCCTATTGACAGGCCGAGGGGTCTACGAGCAGTACTTC.

This clonotype was seen ten or more times. The V gene is TRBV12-3 or TRBV12-4, the J gene TRBJ1-5; D gene unclear. The V end was cut by 3 bases, the J end by 3 bases, with 9 bases between. The CDR3 runs to 14 residues. The CDR3 nucleotides read TGTGCCAGCAGTTTCCAACAGCCCAATCAGCCCCAGCATTTT. Translation: CASSFQQPNQPQHF.

This clonotype was counted ten times or more. The chain is built from TRBV2 and TRBJ2-7, with 7 bases aligning to TRBD1. CDR1 is SNHLY and CDR2 is FYNNEI in the germline V gene. The V gene end was trimmed by 6 bases and the J gene end by 0 bases; junction bases not matched to a gene: 5. The CDR3 runs to 14 residues. The CDR3 is CASRKTGSSYEQYF. The CDR3 DNA sequence: TGTGCCAGCAGAAAGACAGGGAGCTCCTACGAGCAGTACTTC.